Each of the 17 T cell receptor beta chains below was sequenced from the same sample in a study of blood T cell repertoires in COVID-19. Using immunoSEQ multiplex PCR, the repertoire was profiled, and TCRdb retains in-frame clones only, with some absent. The sample records approximately 190,000 clones, 87% being singletons. The source material was peripheral blood. These receptors originate from a man in his 60s with active or convalescent COVID-19.

V gene TRBV6-5 combines with J gene TRBJ1-2; D remains unclear. Looked up from germline, CDR1 is MNHEY and CDR2 is SVGAGI. The V end was cut by 5 bases, the J end by 2 bases, with 9 bases between. The length of the CDR3 is 13 residues. The CDR3 reads CASSRERNYGYTF. CDR3 coding DNA: TGTGCCAGCAGTCGTGAGCGAAACTATGGCTACACCTTC.

The genes are TRBV10-3 and TRBJ1-4, with 8 nucleotides matching TRBD1. The germline gives CDR1 ENHRY, CDR2 SYGVKD. This CDR3 comprises 14 residues. Unmatched junction bases numbered 4, after V lost 5 bases and J lost 5 bases. In DNA form, the CDR3 reads TGTGCCATCAGTTCAGGGGGCAGGAATGAAAAACTGTTTTTT. Protein sequence: CAISSGGRNEKLFF.

The CDR3 coding sequence is TGTGCCAGCAGCCGCCCAGACAGCTATGGCTACACCTTC. It codes for CASSRPDSYGYTF. The chain couples TRBV2 to TRBJ1-2; maybe TRBD1 (5 bases). The CDR3 is 13 amino acids. Trimming took 6 bases from V and 4 from J, leaving 12 bases between them. CDR1 and CDR2 (germline): SNHLY, FYNNEI. The full variable domain, completed using reference TRBV2 and TRBJ1-2, is EPEVTQTPSHQVTQMGQEVILRCVPISNHLYFYWYRQILGQKVEFLVSFYNNEISEKSEIFDDQFSVERPDGSNFTLKIRSTKLEDSAMYFCASSRPDSYGYTFGSGTRLTVV.

The rearrangement joins TRBV7-9 to TRBJ2-3, with D possibly being TRBD2 (5 bases). In germline, CDR1 is SEHNR, CDR2 FQNEAQ (reference sequence). With 3 bases removed from V and 2 bases from J, the gap between germline ends came to 9 bases. The CDR3 runs to 14 residues. In DNA form, the CDR3 reads TGTGCCAGCAGCTTGAGGACTTTCACAGATACGCAGTATTTT. Translation gives CASSLRTFTDTQYF.

This clone has more than one count but fewer than ten. The chain is built from TRBV19 and TRBJ1-1; D gene uncertain. This CDR3 has 12 residues. The V end was cut by 3 bases, the J end by 6 bases, with 8 bases between. Looked up from germline, CDR1 is LNHDA and CDR2 is SQIVND (reference sequence). Written as DNA, the CDR3 is TGTGCCAGTAGTATTACCACAGCTGAAGCTTTCTTT. This encodes CASSITTAEAFF.

The V and J genes are TRBV5-1 and TRBJ1-1; D remains unclear. Between the trimmed V and J ends, which lost 0 bases and 4 bases, there was a span of 16 bases. CDR3 length: 16 amino acids. Per the germline V gene, CDR1 is SGHRS and CDR2 is YFSETQ. The CDR3 protein is CASSLAGRASSTEAFF. Written as DNA, the CDR3 is TGCGCCAGCAGCTTGGCCGGGAGGGCGTCGAGCACTGAAGCTTTCTTT.

This chain uses TRBV10-1 with TRBJ1-1; D is unresolved. This CDR3 contains 13 residues. The V end lost 0 bases, the J end lost 6 bases, and 8 bases lay between the germline ends. Germline CDR1 is WNHNN and CDR2 is SYGVQD (reference sequence). This chain's CDR3 is CASSESRGSEAFF. The CDR3 DNA is TGCGCCAGCAGTGAGTCCCGTGGCTCTGAAGCTTTCTTT.

The V call is TRBV24-1, the J call TRBJ1-6, with unresolved D. Trimming pared 3 bases from V and 8 bases from J, leaving 13 bases between. The CDR3 runs 15 residues. CDR1 and CDR2 (germline): KGHDR, SFDVKD. The CDR3 region has the DNA TGTGCCACCAGTGATGGACTGCCTGGGGATTCACCCCTCCACTTT. Its protein is CATSDGLPGDSPLHF.

The rearrangement joins TRBV3-1 (or the pseudogene TRBV3-2) to TRBJ2-7; D unclear. Trimming cost V 5 bases and J 6 bases, with 14 bases left between them. CDR1 and CDR2 (germline): LGHDT, YNNKEL (reference sequence). This CDR3 is built from 13 residues. DNA of the CDR3: TGTGCCAGCAGCTTAGCCCTCCGCGGCGAGCAGTACTTC. It codes for CASSLALRGEQYF.

The V and J genes are TRBV18 and TRBJ2-7, with unresolved D. The CDR3 is made up of 14 amino acids. Trimming removed 1 base from V and 9 bases from J, with 16 bases in between. CDR1 is KGHSH and CDR2 is LQKENI in the germline V gene. The CDR3 spells CASSPQSGSQRQYF. The CDR3 DNA follows: TGTGCCAGCTCACCACAGTCCGGGTCCCAGAGGCAGTACTTC.

The chain couples TRBV6-4 to TRBJ2-2, with 7 bases that match TRBD1. V shed 6 bases, J shed 6 bases, and the junction held 7 bases outside the gene matches. The CDR3 has 14 residues. Looked up from germline, CDR1 is MRHNA and CDR2 is SNTAGT. In DNA form, the CDR3 reads TGTGCCAGCAGCGTGGACAGGTCGGCCGGGGAGCTGTTTTTT. Protein product: CASSVDRSAGELFF.

In DNA form, the CDR3 reads TGCAGCGTCCCCGGAGCATCGAACACCGGGGAGCTGTTTTTT. Protein product: CSVPGASNTGELFF. This chain uses TRBV29-1 with TRBJ2-2; D unresolved. CDR1 SQVTM and CDR2 ANQGSEA come from the germline V gene. The CDR3 contains 14 residues. V was cut by 6 bases and J by 0 bases, with 11 bases left in between.

This chain joins TRBV10-2 and TRBJ2-3, with 7 positions matching TRBD2. Germline lookup yields CDR1 WSHSY and CDR2 SAAADI. The V gene end was trimmed by 0 bases and the J gene end by 3 bases; junction bases not matched to a gene: 9. There are 17 residues in the CDR3. CDR3 nucleotides: TGCGCCAGCAGTGAGTCGAAAGCGGGGCGGATTACAGATACGCAGTATTTT. This encodes CASSESKAGRITDTQYF.

This sequence joins TRBV10-1 and TRBJ2-2, with D maybe TRBD2 (6 bases). The germline gives CDR1 WNHNN, CDR2 SYGVQD (reference sequence). There are 16 residues in the CDR3. Deletions cut 3 bases from V and 7 bases from J, with 18 bases between. Here the CDR3 DNA reads TGCGCCAGCAGTGATCGTGCTAGCCCGGGGGTCGGGGAGCTGTTTTTT. It specifies CASSDRASPGVGELFF.

This chain joins TRBV12-5 and TRBJ2-2; TRBD2 agrees at 10 bases. Germline loops: CDR1 LGHNT, CDR2 FRNRAP. The CDR3 runs to 18 residues. V lost 5 bases to trimming and J lost 0 bases; unmatched junction nucleotides: 9. Here the CDR3 DNA reads TGTGCTAGTGGTCTCGGACTAGCGGTGACCGCGAACACCGGGGAGCTGTTTTTT. Translation: CASGLGLAVTANTGELFF. Complete variable domain (other parts from reference TRBV12-5 and TRBJ2-2): DARVTQTPRHKVTEMGQEVTMRCQPILGHNTVFWYRQTMMQGLELLAYFRNRAPLDDSGMPKDRFSAEMPDATLATLKIQPSEPRDSAVYFCASGLGLAVTANTGELFFGEGSRLTVL.

The J gene is TRBJ1-2, the V gene TRBV2; D gene ambiguous. The germline gives CDR1 SNHLY, CDR2 FYNNEI. The CDR3 spans 14 residues. V was shortened by 7 bases and J by 5 bases, with 17 bases between the two germline ends. The CDR3 loop is CASKRLLEGYGYTF. As DNA, the CDR3 is TGTGCCAGCAAGAGACTCCTCGAAGGTTATGGCTACACCTTC.

The chain has TRBV19 and TRBJ2-2, with D perhaps TRBD1 (6 bases). V dropped 7 bases and J dropped 0 bases, with 12 bases sitting between them. Germline assignment: CDR1 LNHDA and CDR2 SQIVND (reference sequence). CDR3 length: 15 residues. The chain's CDR3 is CASNPQGANTGELFF. CDR3 bases: TGTGCCAGTAACCCACAGGGAGCGAACACCGGGGAGCTGTTTTTT.